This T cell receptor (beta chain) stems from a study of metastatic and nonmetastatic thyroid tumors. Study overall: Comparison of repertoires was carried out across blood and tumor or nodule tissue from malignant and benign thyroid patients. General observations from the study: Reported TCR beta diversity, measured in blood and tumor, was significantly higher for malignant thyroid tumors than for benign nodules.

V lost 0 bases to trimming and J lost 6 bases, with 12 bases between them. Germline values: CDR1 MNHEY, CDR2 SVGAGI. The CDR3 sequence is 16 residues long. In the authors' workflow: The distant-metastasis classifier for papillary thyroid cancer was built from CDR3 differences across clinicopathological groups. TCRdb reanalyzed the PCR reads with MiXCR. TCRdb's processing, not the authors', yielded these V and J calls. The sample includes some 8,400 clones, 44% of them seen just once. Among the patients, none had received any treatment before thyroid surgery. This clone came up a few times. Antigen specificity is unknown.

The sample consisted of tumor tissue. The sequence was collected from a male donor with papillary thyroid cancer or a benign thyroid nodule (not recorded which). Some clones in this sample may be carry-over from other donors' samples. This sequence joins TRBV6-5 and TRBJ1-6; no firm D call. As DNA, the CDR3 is TGTGCCAGCAGTTACTCGAGTAGGCAGATTAATTCACCCCTCCACTTT. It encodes CASSYSSRQINSPLHF.